The clone carrying this T cell receptor beta chain is classed as medium-sized (0.01 to 0.1%) by frequency. The germline V gene encodes CDR1 SEHNR and CDR2 FQNEAQ (reference sequence). This CDR3 has 15 residues. TRB was amplified from about 270 ng of peripheral blood genomic DNA per sample. The source of the sample is a study of T cell clusters in autoimmune cytopenias. TRB was amplified by touch-down multiplex PCR, primer pools A and B combined. After re-calling the multiplex PCR reads, TCRdb lists one entry per CDR3 protein, DNA absent. The table gives some 1,500 distinct CDR3 sequences; the top ten clones make up approximately 51% of it. The sample was also reused in another study, on T cell repertoires in aging, cancer and after chemotherapy.

Sequencing was carried out using peripheral blood. V is TRBV7-9 and J is TRBJ2-2; the TRBD2 assignment by TCRdb is unverifiable without DNA. This receptor was identified in a human donor with chronic lymphocytic leukemia. CDR3 in amino acids: CASSAARDSLGELFF.